Below, one T cell receptor (beta chain) is given with its context. Its antigen is not identified. Measured with immunoSEQ multiplex PCR; TCRdb has only the in-frame clones, and not every one. The sample lists about 3,000 clones, around 30% occurring once. The sample belongs to a study of T cells in localized non-small cell lung cancer. Study outcomes and limitations: Among the top 100 tumor clones, a median approximately 60 appeared in adjacent lung. Tumor samples were not multi-region, leaving intratumor heterogeneity unexcluded. Those with higher blood T cell density had longer overall survival.

Germline V CDR1 and CDR2: SGHRS, YFSETQ. The ends lost 3 bases at V and 5 bases at J; junction bases unmatched: 6. The CDR3 length is 15 residues. The genes are TRBV5-1 and TRBJ2-7; 12 positions agree with TRBD2. The TCR was taken from a male donor at least 60 years old with stage I lung adenocarcinoma. The sequencing here drew on lung tumor tissue, taken before any cancer treatment. The CDR3 is CASSYRLAGEDEQYF. As DNA, the CDR3 is TGCGCCAGCAGCTATCGACTAGCGGGAGAGGACGAGCAGTACTTC.